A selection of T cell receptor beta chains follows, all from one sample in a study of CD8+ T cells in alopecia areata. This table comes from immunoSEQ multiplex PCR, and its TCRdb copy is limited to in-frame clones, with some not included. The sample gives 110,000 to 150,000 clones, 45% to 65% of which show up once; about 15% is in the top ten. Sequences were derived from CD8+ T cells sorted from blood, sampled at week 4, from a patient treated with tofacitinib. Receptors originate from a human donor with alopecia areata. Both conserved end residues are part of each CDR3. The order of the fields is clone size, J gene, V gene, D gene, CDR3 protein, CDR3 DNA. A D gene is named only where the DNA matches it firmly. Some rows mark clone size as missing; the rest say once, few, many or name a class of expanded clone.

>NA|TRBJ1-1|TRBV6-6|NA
CASSYSIDLDTEAFF
TGTGCCAGCAGTTACTCGATCGACTTGGACACTGAAGCTTTCTTT
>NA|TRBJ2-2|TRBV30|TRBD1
CAWSEGQYGGELFF
TGTGCCTGGAGCGAGGGACAGTACGGCGGGGAGCTGTTTTTT
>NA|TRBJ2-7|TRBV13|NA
CASSLSQLFYEQYF
TGTGCCAGCAGCTTAAGCCAATTATTCTACGAGCAGTACTTC
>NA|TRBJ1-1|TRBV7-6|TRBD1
CASSFRQGHEAFF
TGTGCCAGCAGCTTCCGACAGGGCCATGAAGCTTTCTTT
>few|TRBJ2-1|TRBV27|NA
CASSPHLYNEQFF
TGTGCCAGCAGTCCGCACCTCTACAATGAGCAGTTCTTC
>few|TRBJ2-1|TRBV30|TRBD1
CAWMGTDNEQFF
TGTGCCTGGATGGGGACAGACAATGAGCAGTTCTTC
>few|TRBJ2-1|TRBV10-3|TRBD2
CAISESVPSGNEQFF
TGTGCCATCAGTGAGTCGGTTCCTAGCGGGAATGAGCAGTTCTTC
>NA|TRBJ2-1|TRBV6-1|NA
CASGRSNEQFF
TGTGCCAGCGGACGATCCAATGAGCAGTTCTTC
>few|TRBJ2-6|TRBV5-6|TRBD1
CASSPQGAGANVLTF
TGTGCCAGCAGCCCACAGGGGGCTGGGGCCAACGTCCTGACTTTC
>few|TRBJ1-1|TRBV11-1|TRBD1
CASSQGQGAGTEAFF
TGTGCCAGCAGCCAGGGTCAGGGGGCTGGCACTGAAGCTTTCTTT
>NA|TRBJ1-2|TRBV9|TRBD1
CASSAPGTGGNYGYTF
TGTGCCAGCAGCGCCCCTGGGACAGGGGGTAACTATGGCTACACCTTC
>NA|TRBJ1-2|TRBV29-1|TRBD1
CSVESRQGPNYGYTF
TGCAGCGTTGAATCTCGACAGGGCCCTAACTATGGCTACACCTTC
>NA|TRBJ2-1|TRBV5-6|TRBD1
CASSGPGQRSSYNEQFF
TGTGCCAGCAGCGGGCCGGGACAGCGCAGCTCCTACAATGAGCAGTTCTTC
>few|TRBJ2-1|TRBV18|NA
CASSPPSPESRFYNEQFF
TGTGCCAGCTCACCACCTTCCCCGGAATCCCGATTTTACAATGAGCAGTTCTTC
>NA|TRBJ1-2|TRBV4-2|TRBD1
CASSPGQGEDYGYTF
TGTGCCAGCAGCCCGGGACAGGGGGAGGACTATGGCTACACCTTC
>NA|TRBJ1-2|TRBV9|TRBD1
CASRAKPGQGAYGYTF
TGTGCCAGCAGAGCAAAACCGGGACAGGGCGCCTATGGCTACACCTTC